Listed below are T cell receptor beta chains from one sample, sequenced in a study of beta chain features in type 1 diabetes. The assay was immunoSEQ multiplex PCR, and TCRdb's table has in-frame clones only and misses some. Among about 230,000 clones listed, around 9.6% were seen once. Sequencing input: naive CD4+ T cells from blood. The receptors come from a woman in her late teens or twenties in good health. CDR3s include the opening cysteine and the closing phenylalanine or tryptophan. The order of the fields is CDR3 DNA, CDR3 protein, V gene, D gene, clone size, J gene. D genes are given only for firm matches. Some rows mark clone size as missing; the rest say once, few, many or name a class of expanded clone.

cdr3_nt: TGCGCCAGCAGCTTGGAAGGGGTGGGAAACACTGAAGCTTTCTTT; cdr3_aa: CASSLEGVGNTEAFF; v_call: TRBV5-1; d_call: NA; clone_size: few; j_call: TRBJ1-1
cdr3_nt: TGTGCCAGCAGGCGGCCGGGACACCCCGTCCTGACTTTC; cdr3_aa: CASRRPGHPVLTF; v_call: TRBV11-2; d_call: NA; clone_size: few; j_call: TRBJ2-6
cdr3_nt: TGTGCCAGCAGCCTAGGACAGCAGCCCCAGCATTTT; cdr3_aa: CASSLGQQPQHF; v_call: TRBV28; d_call: NA; clone_size: few; j_call: TRBJ1-5
cdr3_nt: TGTGCCAGCAGCCAAGATGAGTCACCGCGGGAGGGCCCAGATACGCAGTATTTT; cdr3_aa: CASSQDESPREGPDTQYF; v_call: TRBV4-2; d_call: TRBD2; clone_size: NA; j_call: TRBJ2-3
cdr3_nt: TGTGCCAGCAGTCCCGGACAGGGTCTGACTGGGGCCAACGTCCTGACTTTC; cdr3_aa: CASSPGQGLTGANVLTF; v_call: TRBV27; d_call: TRBD1; clone_size: few; j_call: TRBJ2-6
cdr3_nt: TGTGCCTGGAGGCAAGCGGACTGGGGCTACACCTTC; cdr3_aa: CAWRQADWGYTF; v_call: TRBV30; d_call: NA; clone_size: few; j_call: TRBJ1-2
cdr3_nt: TGTGCCATCCAGGGACACTCTGGGGCCAACGTCCTGACTTTC; cdr3_aa: CAIQGHSGANVLTF; v_call: TRBV6-6; d_call: NA; clone_size: NA; j_call: TRBJ2-6
cdr3_nt: TGTGCCAGCAGCGTAGCTACGAGGGGGTACGAGCAGTACTTC; cdr3_aa: CASSVATRGYEQYF; v_call: TRBV9; d_call: NA; clone_size: NA; j_call: TRBJ2-7
cdr3_nt: TGCAGTGCCAAATCGGGATACGAGCAGTTCTTC; cdr3_aa: CSAKSGYEQFF; v_call: TRBV20-1; d_call: NA; clone_size: NA; j_call: TRBJ2-1
cdr3_nt: TGTGCCAGCAGCGAGGACAGGAACTATGGCTACACCTTC; cdr3_aa: CASSEDRNYGYTF; v_call: TRBV7-2; d_call: TRBD1; clone_size: NA; j_call: TRBJ1-2
cdr3_nt: TGTGCCAGCTCACCACTAGCGGGAGGTGACAATGAGCAGTTCTTC; cdr3_aa: CASSPLAGGDNEQFF; v_call: TRBV18; d_call: TRBD2; clone_size: NA; j_call: TRBJ2-1
cdr3_nt: TGTGCCAGCAGCTTGGACAGGACTGGGGCCAACGTCCTGACTTTC; cdr3_aa: CASSLDRTGANVLTF; v_call: TRBV7-2; d_call: TRBD1; clone_size: NA; j_call: TRBJ2-6
cdr3_nt: TGCGCCAGCAGCACCCCACAGGGGATTAACACTGAAGCTTTCTTT; cdr3_aa: CASSTPQGINTEAFF; v_call: TRBV5-1; d_call: TRBD1; clone_size: few; j_call: TRBJ1-1
cdr3_nt: TGTGCCTGGACGTACACTGAAGCTTTCTTT; cdr3_aa: CAWTYTEAFF; v_call: TRBV30; d_call: NA; clone_size: NA; j_call: TRBJ1-1
cdr3_nt: TGTGCCAGCAGCCTGGGGGACTGGCGAACAGATACGCAGTATTTT; cdr3_aa: CASSLGDWRTDTQYF; v_call: TRBV6-1; d_call: NA; clone_size: NA; j_call: TRBJ2-3